Detailed here is one T cell receptor beta chain. The specificity of this receptor is unknown. Nothing much larger sits one base from this clone, and base qualities are not available. TCR beta CDR3 regions were amplified from RNA transcripts. The first round of RT-PCR for the TCR CDR3 was performed with the HTBI primer set and the Qiagen OneStep RT-PCR kit. Libraries were constructed in a second round of multiplex PCR, after which size selection and purification were carried out. Libraries were sequenced paired-end with 100 bp reads on an Illumina HiSeq2000. Per the original workflow: SOAPnuke was used to process the raw data, throwing out any read that contained adapters or uncalled bases, had a mean Phred below 15, or lacked an exact constant-primer or identifier match. High-quality paired reads were merged with COPE v1.2.5, and unique nucleotide sequences were defined as clonotypes. MiTCR v1.1 was used to align clonotypes to the IMGT TRBV, TRBD and TRBJ reference segments. Analysis was restricted to V-J combinations with a frequency above 0.0001, which covered roughly 99% of repertoires. A TCS score was defined as the ratio between F50 (clonal expansion) and ExV (chaos), using BLOSUM62-based TCRdist between CDR3 peptides within each V-J. Welch's t-statistics and random forest reduced just over 500 V-J features to 10 to 15, which were used in a naive Bayes classifier (R e1071). In TCRdb, the public reads were trimmed at Q25 with fastp and aligned with MiXCR, with productive beta chains retained. CDR3 protein sequences are deduplicated, and each keeps its most common genes and DNA. TCRdb's processing, not the authors' own work, is the source of the V and J calls. The sample profile shows around 520,000 distinct CDR3 sequences; about 14% of them were found once. The ten largest clonotypes hold about 14% of the sample.

The data belong to a study of T cells in Graves' hyperthyroidism and ophthalmopathy (dated by TCRdb to about 2019). Background for the entire study: Peripheral blood samples were taken at the time of initial diagnosis, prior to any treatment. To identify distinguishing TCR V-J signatures, a discovery cohort of about 100 patients was used, comprising some 45 with Graves' ophthalmopathy and around 57 with stable Graves' hyperthyroidism. Whether ophthalmopathy could be predicted prospectively was tested in an independent validation cohort made up of approximately 19 hyperthyroidism patients plus 17 patients who later progressed to ophthalmopathy. For training and testing, the roughly 97 patients in the discovery cohort were randomly divided in a 7:3 ratio. In more than five Graves' hyperthyroidism patients, the study also compared T-cell repertoires from thyroid tissue with T-cell repertoires from blood. Following sampling, methimazole starting at 30 mg daily was given to hyperthyroidism patients, and high-dose intravenous methylprednisolone was given to ophthalmopathy patients. The paper reports TCR Vbeta CDR3 sequencing of roughly 140 peripheral blood samples: some 44 ophthalmopathy, approximately 74 hyperthyroidism and around 17 progressor patients.

Study-wide findings and limitations: Sample size was not statistically predetermined, and blinding of investigators to group allocation was not performed. In validation, the model predicted progression to ophthalmopathy a median of roughly 6.2 months before onset, with over 55% sensitivity and 72.22% specificity. Most expanded thyroid clonotypes (frequency above 0.001) were also found in blood, which suggests that blood repertoires may mirror thyroid immune responses. Ophthalmopathy was separated from stable hyperthyroidism by a 13 V-J signature model, with over 85% sensitivity and roughly 81% specificity obtained in cross-validation and 80%/75% obtained in testing.

Graves' hyperthyroidism was defined as stable when no progression to ophthalmopathy occurred over 18 months of follow-up. The hyperthyroidism patients were between 18 and 65 years old and newly diagnosed, with a disease duration of less than 2 months. Any patient with an uncontrolled infection, another autoimmune disease, pregnancy or lactation was excluded. Diagnoses were established on the basis of clinical symptoms, serum thyroxine and TRAb, thyroid ultrasound, and orbital computed tomography. Ficoll-Paque density gradient centrifugation was used to isolate PBMCs from 9.5 to 10 ml of fresh peripheral blood. Total RNA was extracted with Trizol reagent, and quality was checked on an Agilent 2100 Bioanalyzer. Trimming takes 4 bases off V and 3 bases off J; junction bases not matched to a gene: 8. From the germline V gene, CDR1 is MGHRA and CDR2 is YSYEKL. The CDR3, cysteine through phenylalanine, is 16 amino acids long. Only CDR3 DNA remains: 48 bases, in frame from the first base.

The specimen was blood. This clonotype was sampled from a woman between 40 and 55 years old with Graves' hyperthyroidism. The chain uses TRBV4-1 and TRBJ2-5; 10 central nucleotides agree with TRBD2. The sequenced DNA: TGCGCCAGCAGCCCGTTGACTAGCGGGCTAAAAGAGACCCAGTACTTC. It specifies CASSPLTSGLKETQYF.